The rows below give T cell receptor beta chains drawn from one sample of a study of T cell responses to AZD1222 COVID-19 vaccine. TCRdb's table, derived via immunoSEQ multiplex PCR, lists solely in-frame clones and lacks some. The table lists some 120,000 clones, around 80% of them singletons, with roughly a quarter in the top ten. Source: peripheral blood, taken 28 days after the second AZD1222 dose. Receptor source: an adult who received the AZD1222 COVID-19 vaccine. Both conserved end residues are part of each CDR3.

>TRBV7-3|TRBJ1-1
CASSRMGHTEAFF
>TRBV20-1|TRBJ2-7
CSPVGGFKYF
>TRBV6-5|TRBJ1-2
CATNQRGGYTF
>TRBV11-2|TRBJ2-2
CASSLDRATIGGKTGELFF
>TRBV6-1|TRBJ1-5
CASSEPVQPQHF
>TRBV9|TRBJ2-7
CASSVEDPGAPGYEQYF
>TRBV19|TRBJ1-4
CASTPGTGNEKLFF
>TRBV15|TRBJ1-5
CATSRDLMGNQPQHF
>TRBV6-2/TRBV6-3|TRBJ2-4
CASSYNPGGSSKNIQYF
>TRBV3-1/TRBV3-2|TRBJ2-7
CASSLGDSYEQYF
>TRBV27|TRBJ1-6
CASSRTVPGSPLHF
>TRBV1|TRBJ2-6
CTSSLKICYSPPSGANVLTF
>TRBV7-9|TRBJ1-2
CASTQGGSQGGYTF
>TRBV11-2|TRBJ2-5
CASSFLGTPQETQYF
>TRBV3-1/TRBV3-2|TRBJ2-7
CASSQVYHEQYF
>TRBV10-1|TRBJ2-7
CASSVGDEQYF
>TRBV25-1|TRBJ2-1
CASSEWAGNEQFF
>TRBV24-1|TRBJ1-1
CATSPKGEAFF
>TRBV27|TRBJ1-5
CASSYHRGDPGQPQHF
>TRBV6-6|TRBJ1-6
CASSYSESYNSPLHF
>TRBV7-3|TRBJ1-2
CASRNPGGAGNYGYTF
>TRBV7-9|TRBJ2-1
CASSTRGLAGGRNEQFF
>TRBV5-1|TRBJ1-2
CASSGTGDGYTF
>TRBV30|TRBJ1-5
CAWSAREDQPQHF
>TRBV7-2|TRBJ2-3
CASSFWGPDTQYF
>TRBV3-1/TRBV3-2|TRBJ1-5
CASRGRELGGFGPQHF
>TRBV11-2|TRBJ2-3
CASSLRLVGSTDTQYF
>TRBV5-6|TRBJ1-3
CASSLDRAGNTIYF
>TRBV28|TRBJ1-2
CASLPGFNYGYTF
>TRBV7-2|TRBJ2-1
CASSPKRGGSNEQFF
>TRBV6-5|TRBJ2-1
CASSPGTRRTNEQFF